Sequencing of this T cell receptor (beta chain) was carried out in a study of T cell repertoires in cytomegalovirus infection. Study-wide background: Carrying CMV and the relevant HLA type showed in public TCR beta signatures.

Looked up from germline, CDR1 is MGHDK and CDR2 is SYGVNS. This CDR3 is built from 13 residues. The V gene lost 3 bases and the J gene lost 10 bases, with 15 bases spanning the gap. This clonotype has more than one count but fewer than ten. As yet, its antigen is unknown. TCRdb re-analysed the reads in MiXCR, keeping a single row per CDR3 protein. Here the sample spans 150,000 to 200,000 distinct CDR3 sequences, 28% being singletons. Overall study results and limits: Carriers of CMV and the relevant HLA type were discriminated by public TCR beta frequency. Dominant in the ex vivo response were TCR beta clonotypes restricted by HLA-C and specific for CMV.

Sequenced material: PBMCs. This TCR derives from a human donor in good health (CMV status not recorded). Some clones in this sample may be carry-over from other donors' samples. The rearrangement links TRBV25-1 to TRBJ1-2; D is unresolved. The CDR3 region has the DNA TGTGCCAGCAGTGATCCCAGCGGAGCCTTCTACACCTTC. Encoded protein: CASSDPSGAFYTF.